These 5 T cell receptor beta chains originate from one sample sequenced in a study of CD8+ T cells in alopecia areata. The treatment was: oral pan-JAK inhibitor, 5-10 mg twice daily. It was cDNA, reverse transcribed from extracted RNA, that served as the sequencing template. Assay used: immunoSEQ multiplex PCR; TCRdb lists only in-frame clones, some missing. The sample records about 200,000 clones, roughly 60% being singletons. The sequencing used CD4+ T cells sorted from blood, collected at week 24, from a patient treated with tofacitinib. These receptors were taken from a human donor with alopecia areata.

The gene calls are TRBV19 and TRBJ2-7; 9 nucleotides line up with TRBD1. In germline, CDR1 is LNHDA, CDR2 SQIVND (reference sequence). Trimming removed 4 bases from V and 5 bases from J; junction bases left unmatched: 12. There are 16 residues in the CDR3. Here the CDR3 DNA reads TGTGCCAGTAGTAGTCCCCGGGGACAGGGTATCCACGAGCAGTACTTC. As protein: CASSSPRGQGIHEQYF.

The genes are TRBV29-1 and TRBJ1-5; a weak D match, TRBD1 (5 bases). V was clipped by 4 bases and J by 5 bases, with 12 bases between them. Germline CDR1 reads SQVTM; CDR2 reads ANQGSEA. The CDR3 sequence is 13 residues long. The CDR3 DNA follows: TGCAGCGTTGCCAGGGACTACGATCAGCCCCAGCATTTT. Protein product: CSVARDYDQPQHF.

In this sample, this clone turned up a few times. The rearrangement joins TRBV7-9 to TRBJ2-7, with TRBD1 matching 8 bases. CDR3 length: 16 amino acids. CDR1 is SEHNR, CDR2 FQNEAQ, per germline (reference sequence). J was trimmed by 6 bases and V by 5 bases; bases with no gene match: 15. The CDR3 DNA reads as TGTGCCAGCAGCGAAAGAGCAGGACAGGGAATAGGCGAGCAGTACTTC. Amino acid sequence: CASSERAGQGIGEQYF.

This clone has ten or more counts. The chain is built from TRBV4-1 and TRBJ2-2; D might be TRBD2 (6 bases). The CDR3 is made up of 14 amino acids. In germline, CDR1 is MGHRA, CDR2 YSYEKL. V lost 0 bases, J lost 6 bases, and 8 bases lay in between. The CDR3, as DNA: TGCGCCAGCAGCCAAGACAGGGAGGCCGGGGAGCTGTTTTTT. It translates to CASSQDREAGELFF.

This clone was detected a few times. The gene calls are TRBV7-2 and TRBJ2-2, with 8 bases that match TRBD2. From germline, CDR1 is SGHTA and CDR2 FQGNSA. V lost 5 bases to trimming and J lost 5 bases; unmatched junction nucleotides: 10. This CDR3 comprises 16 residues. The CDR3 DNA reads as TGTGCCAGCAGCCCCTTGTTGGCGGGAGGTACCGGGGAGCTGTTTTTT. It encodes CASSPLLAGGTGELFF.